These T cell receptor beta chains were read from a single sample in a study of Graves' ophthalmopathy and Graves' hyperthyroidism. TCRdb fed the multiplex PCR reads into MiXCR, producing one record per CDR3 protein. The table has around 520,000 distinct CDR3 sequences, about 40% seen once; the top ten hold less than 4.5%. The sample consisted of peripheral blood or thyroid tissue (not recorded which). Receptor source: an adult man with Graves' hyperthyroidism. Each CDR3 is given with its conserved first and last residue. The D gene is left open where the match is weak. Only part of the rows carry a size: once, few, many, or a class if the clone is expanded.

abundance | j_gene | v_gene | d_gene | CDR3nt | CDR3aa
- | TRBJ2-1 | TRBV24-1 | TRBD1 | TGTGCCACCAGTGATTTTGGACAGGGACCCTACAATGAGCAGTTCTTC | CATSDFGQGPYNEQFF
many | TRBJ2-7 | TRBV11-2 | - | TGTGCCAGCAGCTTAGCGGTCGGGGTAAGGGCGGAGCAGTACTTC | CASSLAVGVRAEQYF
many | TRBJ2-2 | TRBV7-9 | - | TGTGCCAGCAGCTTATTACAGGGCGGCACCGGGGAGCTGTTTTTT | CASSLLQGGTGELFF
many | TRBJ1-3 | TRBV20-1 | - | TGCAGTGCCGGGGATGGAAACACCATATATTTT | CSAGDGNTIYF
many | TRBJ1-1 | TRBV9 | - | TGTGCCAGCAGCGTAGACGGGGGGCAAGCTTTCTTT | CASSVDGGQAFF
- | TRBJ1-2 | TRBV5-4 | TRBD1 | TGTGCCAGCAGCTCACCACTGGACAGGGCGGGCTATGGCTACACCTTC | CASSSPLDRAGYGYTF
- | TRBJ1-1 | TRBV20-1 | - | TGCAGTGCTAGCCTAAGAGGCTACGAGCAGAACACTGAAGCTTTCTTT | CSASLRGYEQNTEAFF
many | TRBJ1-2 | TRBV29-1 | - | TGCAGCGTGAGAAGGTCAGGGCGCGATGGCTACACCTTC | CSVRRSGRDGYTF
- | TRBJ2-5 | TRBV7-8 | - | TGTGCCAGCAGCTTAGCTATGGAAGAGACCCAGTACTTC | CASSLAMEETQYF
- | TRBJ1-6 | TRBV10-3 | - | TGTGCCACTGTGGACGGAGGGTCACCCCTCCACTTT | CATVDGGSPLHF
once | TRBJ1-2 | TRBV5-1 | - | TGCGCCAGCAGCTTGGTGAGGGGGGATGGCTACACCTTC | CASSLVRGDGYTF
- | TRBJ2-7 | TRBV2 | TRBD2 | TGTGCCAGCAGTGAAGGGACTAGCGAAGGAGGCGAGCAGTACTTC | CASSEGTSEGGEQYF
once | TRBJ2-5 | TRBV6-2/TRBV6-3 | TRBD2 | TGTGCCAGCAGTTCCCAGACTAGCGGGAGGCGGGGAGAGACCCAGTACTTC | CASSSQTSGRRGETQYF
many | TRBJ2-5 | TRBV29-1 | TRBD1 | TGCAGCGTTAAGGACAGGCAAAAAGAGACCCAGTACTTC | CSVKDRQKETQYF
- | TRBJ1-2 | TRBV29-1 | TRBD1 | TGCAGCGTGGCGTCCCCCGGGACAGGAGGCTACACCTTC | CSVASPGTGGYTF
- | TRBJ2-7 | TRBV19 | - | TGTGCCAGTAAGGCCGGGTCCTACGAGCAGTACTTC | CASKAGSYEQYF
- | TRBJ2-2 | TRBV15 | - | TGTGCCACCAGCAGAGATAGGGTAGCCAGGGAGCTGTTTTTT | CATSRDRVARELFF
many | TRBJ2-7 | TRBV7-6 | - | TGTGCCAGCAGCTTAGCGGACGGGGGCGAGCAGTACTTC | CASSLADGGEQYF
- | TRBJ2-3 | TRBV12-3/TRBV12-4 | - | TGTGCCAGCAGTTTAGGTTCAGGCACAGATACGCAGTATTTT | CASSLGSGTDTQYF
- | TRBJ1-1 | TRBV7-9 | TRBD1 | TGTGCCAGCAGCTTCCGGGACAGTTCCCTTGAAGCTTTCTTT | CASSFRDSSLEAFF
- | TRBJ2-3 | TRBV24-1 | TRBD2 | TGTGCCAGCAAAGCGGGAGGGCACACAGATACGCAGTATTTT | CASKAGGHTDTQYF
many | TRBJ1-1 | TRBV24-1 | - | TGTGCCACCAGTGAGATTACAGTGAACACTGAAGCTTTCTTT | CATSEITVNTEAFF
many | TRBJ1-1 | TRBV19 | - | TGTGCCAGTAGCTGGTTTGGGGGCGCCGAAGCTTTCTTT | CASSWFGGAEAFF
- | TRBJ2-7 | TRBV20-1 | TRBD2 | TGCAGTGCACCTACTAGCGGGGATGGCTACGAGCAGTACTTC | CSAPTSGDGYEQYF
many | TRBJ1-1 | TRBV4-2 | - | TGTGCCAGCAGCCAAGACAGAATGAACACTGAAGCTTTCTTT | CASSQDRMNTEAFF
many | TRBJ1-4 | TRBV2 | - | TGTGCCACCGTTGGAATGGGTGAAAAACTGTTTTTT | CATVGMGEKLFF
few | TRBJ1-6 | TRBV7-8 | - | TGTGCCAGCAGTTTATCCGGGGGTTATAATTCACCCCTCCACTTT | CASSLSGGYNSPLHF
- | TRBJ2-2 | TRBV29-1 | - | TGCAGCGTTGGAGGGGGACTCTCCACCGGGGAGCTGTTTTTT | CSVGGGLSTGELFF
many | TRBJ2-5 | TRBV6-1 | - | TGTGCCAGCAACCTCGCAGGCAAGGTCCGCTTC | CASNLAGKVRF
- | TRBJ2-2 | TRBV6-5 | - | TGTGCCAGCAGCCCCGAAGAGATGATGAGGTTCGCGAACACCGGGGAGCTGTTTTTT | CASSPEEMMRFANTGELFF
many | TRBJ2-7 | TRBV12-3/TRBV12-4 | - | TGTGCCAGCAGTCCCCTTGGCGGGGAGTCCTACGAGCAGTACTTC | CASSPLGGESYEQYF
- | TRBJ2-2 | TRBV5-1 | TRBD2 | TGCGCCAGCTTTAAGGGACTAGTGGGAGGGCCCTACACCGGGGAGCTGTTTTTT | CASFKGLVGGPYTGELFF
- | TRBJ2-2 | TRBV7-9 | TRBD2 | TGTGCCAGCAGCGACTCGATGCGGGGGGGCTGGTCCGGGGAGCTGTTTTTT | CASSDSMRGGWSGELFF
- | TRBJ2-3 | TRBV2 | TRBD1 | TGTGCCAGCAGTTCCGACAGGGGGCAAGATACGCAGTATTTT | CASSSDRGQDTQYF
many | TRBJ1-5 | TRBV29-1 | - | TGCAGCGTTAGCCAGGGGCCTAGGCAGCCCCAGCATTTT | CSVSQGPRQPQHF
- | TRBJ2-7 | TRBV6-5 | - | TGTGCCAGCAGTTACTCGATCGTGAGTATAAGCGAGCAGTACTTC | CASSYSIVSISEQYF
few | TRBJ2-3 | TRBV7-8 | TRBD2 | TGTGCCAGCAGCTTAGCAGGGAGGGCAGATACGCAGTATTTT | CASSLAGRADTQYF
many | TRBJ2-7 | TRBV9 | - | TGTGCCAGCAGCGTAATCGGGTATAAACCTTGCGAGCAGTACTTC | CASSVIGYKPCEQYF
few | TRBJ1-2 | TRBV29-1 | - | TGCAGCGTTGAATTTTGGCAGAAGAACCTCTATGGCTACACCTTC | CSVEFWQKNLYGYTF
- | TRBJ2-7 | TRBV7-9 | - | TGTGCCAGCAGTCCGATACAGGGCACTGGACTCTACGAGCAGTACTTC | CASSPIQGTGLYEQYF
few | TRBJ1-5 | TRBV2 | - | TGTGCCAGCAGTGATGTGGGTCAGGCCCTGTTCCAGCATTTT | CASSDVGQALFQHF
- | TRBJ2-5 | TRBV7-2 | TRBD2 | TGTGCCAGCAGGCGGGGGGCAGGGGCTAAAGAGACCCAGTACTTC | CASRRGAGAKETQYF
- | TRBJ1-2 | TRBV30 | - | TGTGCCTGGAGGGCCCCAGCCTACTATGGCTACACCTTC | CAWRAPAYYGYTF
many | TRBJ2-5 | TRBV7-2 | TRBD2 | TGTGCCAGTGACGACAGAATAGCGGGGGGGCGAGAGACCCAGTACTTC | CASDDRIAGGRETQYF
- | TRBJ2-5 | TRBV7-3 | TRBD2 | TGTGCCAGCAGCTTAAGGTCTAGCGGAAAAGAGACCCAGTACTTC | CASSLRSSGKETQYF
few | TRBJ2-2 | TRBV29-1 | - | TGCAGCGTTGATACAGGGAACACCGGGGAGCTGTCTTTT | CSVDTGNTGELSF
many | TRBJ1-1 | TRBV2 | TRBD1 | TGTGCCAGCAGTGAATCCCCGATACAGGGGGAGGACACTGAAGCTTTCTTT | CASSESPIQGEDTEAFF
many | TRBJ1-6 | TRBV2 | TRBD1 | TGTGCCAGGAGACAGGGGGCGAATAATTCACCCCTCCACTTT | CARRQGANNSPLHF
many | TRBJ2-7 | TRBV20-1 | - | TGCAGTGTAAGTCCGAACTCCTACGAGCAGTACTTC | CSVSPNSYEQYF
many | TRBJ2-7 | TRBV29-1 | - | TGCAGCGTGAGGGGACATGTCTACGAGCAGTACTTC | CSVRGHVYEQYF
- | TRBJ2-5 | TRBV20-1 | TRBD2 | TGCAGTGCTAGAGGGGAGCTAGCGGGAGTGGAGACCCAGTACTTC | CSARGELAGVETQYF
- | TRBJ2-2 | TRBV25-1 | TRBD1 | TGTGCCAGCTACGGACAGGGTTACACCGGGGAGCTGTTTTTT | CASYGQGYTGELFF
few | TRBJ1-2 | TRBV28 | - | TGTGCCAGCAGTTCGCAGGGGCGAGTCTATGGCTACACCTTC | CASSSQGRVYGYTF
- | TRBJ2-7 | TRBV10-3 | TRBD1 | TGTGCCATCAGTGAGCCAGGGACAGGGGTTCGGGAGCAGTACTTC | CAISEPGTGVREQYF